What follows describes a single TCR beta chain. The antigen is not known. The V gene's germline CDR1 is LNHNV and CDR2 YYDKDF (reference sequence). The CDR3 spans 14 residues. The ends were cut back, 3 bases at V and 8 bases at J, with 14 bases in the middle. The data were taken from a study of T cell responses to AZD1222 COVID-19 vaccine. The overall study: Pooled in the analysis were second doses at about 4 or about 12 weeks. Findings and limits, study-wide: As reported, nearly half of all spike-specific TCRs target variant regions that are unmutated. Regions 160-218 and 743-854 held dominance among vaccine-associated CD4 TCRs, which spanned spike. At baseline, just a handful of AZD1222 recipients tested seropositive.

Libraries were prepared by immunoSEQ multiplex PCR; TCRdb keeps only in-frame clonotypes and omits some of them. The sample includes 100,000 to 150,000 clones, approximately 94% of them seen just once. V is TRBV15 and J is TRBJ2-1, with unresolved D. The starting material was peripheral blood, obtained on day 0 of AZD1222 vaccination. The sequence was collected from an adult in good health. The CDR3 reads CATSRARRVDEQFF. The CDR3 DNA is TGTGCCACCAGCAGGGCCAGAAGGGTAGATGAGCAGTTCTTC.